This TCR beta chain comes out of a study of blood T cells in healthy people across ages. Turning to this clonotype: Its antigen is unknown.

The study, taken as a whole, reports: Comparison with aged donors showed that long-lived donors had more naive CD4+ cells and higher diversity. As naive T cell percentage varied, TCR beta diversity correlated strongly with it. Changes seen in expanded clonotypes were possibly confounded by donor CMV status left unknown.

A sample-barcoded 5' primer and a J-beta primer mix were used in a second PCR of roughly 6 to 12 cycles. TCRdb called the 5' RACE reads again in MiXCR, with one record for every CDR3 protein. The sample shows about 510,000 distinct CDR3 sequences, roughly a quarter of them seen only once. V was trimmed by 6 bases and J by 0 bases, leaving 10 bases between them. Germline loops: CDR1 SQVTM, CDR2 ANQGSEA. CDR3 length: 13 residues. These sequences were also reported in another study, on T cells of mothers and their children. That report adds: The overlap seen between related mothers and children slightly exceeded that of unrelated pairs, though not significantly.

This rearrangement joins TRBV29-1 to TRBJ2-3; D may be TRBD1 (5 bases). The specimen sequenced was blood. The sequence derives from a boy aged 2 to 10 in good health. The CDR3 sequence is CSVGHPSTDTQYF. The CDR3 DNA sequence: TGCAGCGTCGGACATCCGAGCACAGATACGCAGTATTTT.